The T cell receptor beta chain under discussion was sequenced for a study of blood T cell repertoires in COVID-19. TCRdb keeps only in-frame clones here, not all; method: immunoSEQ multiplex PCR. The sample comprises about 480,000 clones, roughly 88% of which are singletons, and approximately 1.8% rests with the top ten. Germline V CDR1 and CDR2: MDHEN, SYDVKM. This CDR3 region has 15 residues. V dropped 5 bases and J dropped 2; count of bases not matched to a gene: 4. J is TRBJ1-5 and V is TRBV28, with 9 bases matching TRBD1. The material sequenced was PBMCs or T cells enriched from blood (not recorded which). The sequence came from a middle-aged woman who had recovered from COVID-19. The CDR3 spells CASSLDRGGNQPQHF. The CDR3 DNA follows: TGTGCCAGCAGTCTGGACAGGGGTGGCAATCAGCCCCAGCATTTT.